The 29 T cell receptor beta chains in this list originate from one sample, sequenced in a study of shared clonotypes between healthy human individuals. CD45RO-negative CD8 cells positively selected for CCR7 made up the naive population, which excluded terminally differentiated effector memory CD45RA+ cells. This table comes from immunoSEQ multiplex PCR, and its TCRdb copy is limited to in-frame clones, with some not included. The top ten clones hold about 1.5% of a sample with millions of clones, about 93% of them seen once. The sequencing input was naive CD8+ T cells from PBMCs. Receptors were obtained from a man aged 18 to 29 in good health. Some clones in this sample may be carry-over from other donors' samples.

The CDR3: CASSPHAGTQYF. In nucleotides, the CDR3 is TGTGCCAGCAGCCCTCACGCGGGGACCCAGTACTTC. This rearrangement joins TRBV9 to TRBJ2-5; weak D call: TRBD2 (5 bases). Germline V lookup: CDR1 SGDLS, CDR2 YYNGEE. V lost 4 bases and J 7 bases, leaving 11 bases between the germline ends. This CDR3 contains 12 residues.

The chain employs TRBV15 and TRBJ2-1; 7 nucleotides align to TRBD1. The V gene end was trimmed by 2 bases and the J gene end by 7 bases; junction bases not matched to a gene: 11. Germline CDR1 is LNHNV and CDR2 is YYDKDF (reference sequence). The CDR3 has 16 residues. The CDR3 is CATSRYTTGSDNEQFF. CDR3 nucleotides: TGTGCCACCAGCAGATATACGACAGGGAGCGATAATGAGCAGTTCTTC.

In the case of this clone: The same CDR3 arises from other DNA sequences in this sample as well. This chain uses TRBV15 with TRBJ2-7; D is tentatively TRBD1 or TRBD2 (6 bases each). V was trimmed by 0 bases and J by 3 bases, leaving 9 bases between them. The CDR3 is 14 residues long. CDR1 is LNHNV, CDR2 YYDKDF, per germline (reference sequence). The DNA of the CDR3 is TGTGCCACCAGCAGAGATGGAGGGGGCTACGAGCAGTACTTC. This translates into CATSRDGGGYEQYF.

V gene TRBV27 combines with J gene TRBJ2-1; tentatively, D is TRBD1 or TRBD2 (6 bases each). Trimming pared 5 bases from V and 2 bases from J, leaving 22 bases between. Per germline, CDR1 MNHEY and CDR2 SMNVEV (reference sequence). This CDR3 region has 18 residues. This chain's CDR3 is CASSQGRARTIPYNEQFF. CDR3 sequence (DNA): TGTGCCAGCAGTCAGGGGCGGGCCCGGACTATCCCCTACAATGAGCAGTTCTTC.

V usage is TRBV27 and J usage is TRBJ2-5; 9 nucleotides match TRBD1. V lost 4 bases and J lost 5; bases outside the gene matches: 5. The CDR3 is 14 amino acids. The germline gives CDR1 MNHEY, CDR2 SMNVEV (reference sequence). In DNA, the CDR3 is TGTGCCAGCAGTTCGACAGGGGGTGGCGAGACCCAGTACTTC. Protein sequence: CASSSTGGGETQYF.

The chain is built from TRBV4-1 and TRBJ2-7, with D uncertain. Germline loops: CDR1 MGHRA, CDR2 YSYEKL. This CDR3 is built from 14 residues. V lost 4 bases and J 3 bases, leaving 13 bases between the germline ends. The CDR3 region is CASSLEITHYEQYF. The CDR3 DNA reads TGCGCCAGCAGCCTCGAGATAACACACTACGAGCAGTACTTC.

The rearrangement joins TRBV9 to TRBJ1-2; 7 positions match TRBD1. Trimming removed 3 bases from V and 4 bases from J; junction bases left unmatched: 15. The germline V gene encodes CDR1 SGDLS and CDR2 YYNGEE. The CDR3 length is 17 residues. CDR3 amino acids: CASSGPGQSYEVYGYTF. CDR3 coding DNA: TGTGCCAGCAGCGGACCGGGACAGTCCTACGAGGTCTATGGCTACACCTTC.

V gene TRBV5-4 combines with J gene TRBJ2-3; D is ambiguous. Germline V gene lookup returns CDR1 SGHNT and CDR2 YYREEE (reference sequence). V was clipped by 4 bases and J by 1 base, with 10 bases between them. There are 14 residues in the CDR3. CDR3 sequence (DNA): TGTGCCAGCAGCCGGACCCTGCGCACAGATACGCAGTATTTT. Amino acid sequence: CASSRTLRTDTQYF. Based on the CDR3 plus reference TRBV5-4 and TRBJ2-3, the full variable domain is ETGVTQSPTHLIKTRGQQVTLRCSSQSGHNTVSWYQQALGQGPQFIFQYYREEENGRGNFPPRFSGLQFPNYSSELNVNALELDDSALYLCASSRTLRTDTQYFGPGTRLTVL.

CDR3 nucleotides: TGCAGCGTGGGACAGGGTGGTAATGGCTACACCTTC. This sequence encodes CSVGQGGNGYTF. The chain links TRBV29-1 to TRBJ1-2; TRBD1 matches at 9 bases. The germline gives CDR1 SQVTM, CDR2 ANQGSEA. J gave up 6 bases and V 6 bases, and 5 bases lay outside the gene matches. This CDR3 is built from 12 residues. Based on the CDR3 plus reference TRBV29-1 and TRBJ1-2, the full variable domain is SAVISQKPSRDICQRGTSLTIQCQVDSQVTMMFWYRQQPGQSLTLIATANQGSEATYESGFVIDKFPISRPNLTFSTLTVSNMSPEDSSIYLCSVGQGGNGYTFGSGTRLTVV.

The chain couples TRBV11-2 to TRBJ1-1, with D unclear. The CDR3 extends over 16 amino acids. V gave up 3 bases and J gave up 4 bases, with 18 bases separating them. Germline V gene lookup returns CDR1 SGHAT and CDR2 FQNNGV. CDR3 in DNA: TGTGCCAGCAGCTTTTACTCGGCAGCTACTCCCACTGAAGCTTTCTTT. Translated, it gives CASSFYSAATPTEAFF.

V usage is TRBV25-1 and J usage is TRBJ2-2, with 8 positions matching TRBD2. V lost 9 bases, J lost 5 bases, and 8 bases stayed unmatched. There are 14 residues in the CDR3. Germline values: CDR1 MGHDK, CDR2 SYGVNS. The CDR3 spells CASSSGRWTGELFF. DNA for the CDR3: TGTGCCAGTTCAAGCGGGAGATGGACCGGGGAGCTGTTTTTT.

The CDR3 reads CASSPRDYRSYEQYF. Here the CDR3 DNA reads TGTGCCAGCAGCCCCCGGGACTACAGATCCTACGAGCAGTACTTC. The chain couples TRBV7-2 to TRBJ2-7; 7 positions match TRBD2. The CDR3 is 15 amino acids. Germline V gives CDR1 SGHTA, CDR2 FQGNSA. V shed 5 bases and J 1 base; nucleotides not matched to a gene: 8.

The V call is TRBV5-1, the J call TRBJ2-1, with 11 bases matching TRBD2. The CDR3 length is 16 residues. Germline lookup yields CDR1 SGHRS and CDR2 YFSETQ. The V and J ends lost 4 bases and 7 bases, in that order; junction bases with no gene match: 10. For the CDR3, the DNA is TGCGCCAGCAGCGGAACCGGGACTAGCGGTTCAAATGAGCAGTTCTTC. This gives the protein CASSGTGTSGSNEQFF.

The rearrangement uses TRBV7-9 and TRBJ2-1; no clear D gene. CDR3 length: 16 amino acids. Germline-derived CDR1 and CDR2 are SEHNR and FQNEAQ (reference sequence). The V end lost 4 bases, the J end lost 4 bases, and 17 bases lay between the germline ends. CDR3 protein: CASSSSTGSVYNEQFF. The CDR3 DNA reads as TGTGCCAGCAGCTCGAGTACCGGTTCAGTGTACAATGAGCAGTTCTTC.

This chain joins TRBV4-2 and TRBJ1-2; D not resolved. The CDR3 length is 16 residues. Germline CDR1 is LGHNA and CDR2 is YNFKEQ. Trimming took off 0 bases at V and 4 bases at J, with 15 bases between the two ends. The DNA of the CDR3 is TGTGCCAGCAGCCAAGAGGGAACTCAGGTCGGCTATGGCTACACCTTC. It encodes CASSQEGTQVGYGYTF.

The chain couples TRBV11-2 to TRBJ2-1, with 8 bases aligning to TRBD1. The trim removed 6 bases at V and 4 bases at J, leaving 8 bases unmatched. Germline loops: CDR1 SGHAT, CDR2 FQNNGV. The length of the CDR3 is 15 residues. The CDR3 here is CASRDRDRPYNEQFF. DNA for the CDR3: TGTGCCAGCAGAGACCGGGACAGGCCGTACAATGAGCAGTTCTTC.

The gene calls are TRBV28 and TRBJ2-7; TRBD2 agrees at 13 bases. Germline CDR1 and CDR2: MDHEN and SYDVKM. This CDR3 region has 19 residues. The trim removed 8 bases at V and 3 bases at J, leaving 19 bases unmatched. Written as DNA, the CDR3 is TGTGCCAGCGGTCCCAGGGCCCTTGGGACTAGCGGGAACGACTACGAGCAGTACTTC. Translation: CASGPRALGTSGNDYEQYF.

This clone was observed once. The chain links TRBV7-9 to TRBJ2-5; the D is unclear. The CDR3 covers 15 residues. V shed 5 bases and J shed 3 bases, with 16 bases lying between them. CDR1 is SEHNR, CDR2 FQNEAQ, per germline (reference sequence). CDR3 residues: CASSGLQAAEETQYF. The CDR3 DNA is TGTGCCAGCAGCGGCCTCCAGGCAGCCGAAGAGACCCAGTACTTC.

The chain combines TRBV5-5 with TRBJ1-5, with D perhaps TRBD1 (5 bases). This CDR3 has 15 residues. CDR1 is SGHKS and CDR2 is YYEKEE in the germline V gene (reference sequence). Trimming removed 2 bases at V and 3 bases at J, with 12 bases between. The CDR3 reads CASSFGDGYNQPQHF. The CDR3 DNA reads TGTGCCAGCAGCTTCGGGGACGGTTACAATCAGCCCCAGCATTTT. Filled out from reference TRBV5-5 and TRBJ1-5, the complete variable domain reads DAGVTQSPTHLIKTRGQQVTLRCSPISGHKSVSWYQQVLGQGPQFIFQYYEKEERGRGNFPDRFSARQFPNYSSELNVNALLLGDSALYLCASSFGDGYNQPQHFGDGTRLSIL.

The chain joins TRBV11-2 to TRBJ2-7; 9 nucleotides agree with TRBD1. This CDR3 is 15 amino acids long. Germline lookup yields CDR1 SGHAT and CDR2 FQNNGV. V trimming: 3 bases; J trimming: 4 bases; junction bases outside the gene matches: 7. The chain's CDR3 is CASSLGPTGGYEQYF. Here the CDR3 DNA reads TGTGCCAGCAGCTTGGGCCCGACAGGGGGTTACGAGCAGTACTTC.

The J gene is TRBJ2-7, the V gene TRBV6-1, with 7 nucleotides matching TRBD2. The V gene's germline CDR1 is MNHNS and CDR2 SASEGT. The V and J ends lost 5 bases and 6 bases, in that order; junction bases with no gene match: 10. The CDR3 has 14 residues. The CDR3 DNA follows: TGTGCCAGCAGTAACGTCGGGAGGTCTGGCGAGCAGTACTTC. Protein sequence: CASSNVGRSGEQYF.

In this sample, this clone turned up once. V and J are TRBV6-5 and TRBJ2-1; no clear D gene. V lost 0 bases to trimming and J lost 8 bases, with 14 bases between them. CDR1 is MNHEY and CDR2 is SVGAGI in the germline V gene. The CDR3 is made up of 15 amino acids. The chain's CDR3 is CASSYSRSFGDEQFF. DNA for the CDR3: TGTGCCAGCAGTTACTCCCGGTCCTTTGGGGATGAGCAGTTCTTC.

The chain combines TRBV6-5 with TRBJ1-1; no reliable D call. The V gene's germline CDR1 is MNHEY and CDR2 SVGAGI. Trimming stripped 2 bases from V and 5 bases from J, with 0 bases between. This CDR3 contains 10 residues. The CDR3 sequence is CASSYTEAFF. For the CDR3, the DNA is TGTGCCAGCAGTTACACTGAAGCTTTCTTT.

The chain joins TRBV5-4 to TRBJ1-2, with D hard to call. V was pared by 0 bases and J by 5 bases, with 8 bases between. The CDR3 extends over 13 amino acids. CDR1 and CDR2 (germline): SGHNT, YYREEE (reference sequence). This CDR3 is CASSLEGSYGYTF. CDR3 sequence (DNA): TGTGCCAGCAGCTTGGAGGGCAGTTATGGCTACACCTTC.

This clone was seen more than once but under ten times. The J gene is TRBJ1-1, the V gene TRBV27; weak D call: TRBD1 (5 bases). The V and J ends lost 6 bases and 6 bases respectively, with 20 bases between them. Germline V gene lookup returns CDR1 MNHEY and CDR2 SMNVEV (reference sequence). The CDR3 extends over 15 amino acids. CDR3 protein: CASRHGSDRGAEAFF. The CDR3 DNA sequence: TGTGCCAGCAGGCATGGGTCCGACAGAGGGGCTGAAGCTTTCTTT.

The chain joins TRBV19 to TRBJ1-1, with a weak D call TRBD1 (5 bases). This CDR3 spans 12 amino acids. Trimming cost V 8 bases and J 5 bases, with 12 bases left between them. Germline V gives CDR1 LNHDA, CDR2 SQIVND (reference sequence). CDR3: CASGTGWTEAFF. The CDR3 DNA is TGTGCCAGTGGCACAGGTTGGACTGAAGCTTTCTTT.

The chain uses TRBV5-1 and TRBJ2-7; no clear D. V was cut by 1 base and J by 1 base, with 9 bases left in between. There are 14 residues in the CDR3. Germline V gene lookup returns CDR1 SGHRS and CDR2 YFSETQ. The DNA of the CDR3 is TGCGCCAGCAGCTTGCAGGCCTTTTCCTACGAGCAGTACTTC. This translates into CASSLQAFSYEQYF.

The CDR3 DNA follows: TGTGCCTGGGCCCGCAACAATGAGCAGTTCTTC. Amino acid sequence: CAWARNNEQFF. The V and J genes are TRBV30 and TRBJ2-1; D ambiguous. V was shortened by 5 bases and J by 5 bases, with 7 bases between the two germline ends. The CDR3 length is 11 residues. CDR1 and CDR2 (germline): GTSNPN, SVGIG (reference sequence).

The chain couples TRBV4-1 to TRBJ2-7; TRBD1 matches at 7 bases. CDR3 length: 16 amino acids. Germline CDR1 is MGHRA and CDR2 is YSYEKL. J gave up 1 base and V 0 bases, and 6 bases lay outside the gene matches. The CDR3 sequence is CASSQDRTGPSYEQYF. As DNA, the CDR3 is TGCGCCAGCAGCCAAGATCGGACAGGTCCGTCCTACGAGCAGTACTTC.